The clone carrying this T cell receptor beta chain was seen more than once but under ten times. The antigen is unknown. The data are from a study of blood T cells in healthy people across ages. At the level of the study: Using template switching, researchers captured about one barcoded beta molecule for each two T cells.

This CDR3 is 13 amino acids long. V lost 8 bases to trimming and J lost 0 bases, with 5 bases between them. Germline CDR1 reads ENHRY; CDR2 reads SYGVKD. A J-beta primer mix and a sample-barcoded 5' primer were used in a second PCR of about 6 to 12 cycles. One entry per CDR3 protein results from TCRdb running MiXCR on the 5' RACE reads. The profile shows under 950,000 distinct CDR3 sequences, approximately 21% of them singletons. Points from the study as a whole: Possibly, changes in expanded clonotypes were confounded because donor CMV status was unknown.

This rearrangement joins TRBV10-3 to TRBJ1-6; no firm D call. Sequenced input: blood. This receptor was obtained from a man between 65 and 85 years old in good health. CDR3 in DNA: TGTGCCATCCTAAGCTCCTATAATTCACCCCTCCACTTT. As protein: CAILSSYNSPLHF.